A selection of T cell receptor beta chains follows, all from one sample in a study of cytomegalovirus exposure and HLA in healthy donors. Using immunoSEQ multiplex PCR, the repertoire was profiled, and TCRdb retains in-frame clones only, with some absent. The repertoire holds about 120,000 clones, with approximately 8% as singletons. Sequencing input: PBMCs. The receptors derive from a woman between 40 and 55 years old in good health and CMV-seropositive. Both conserved end residues are part of each CDR3. The D gene is left open where the match is weak. The size field is filled for only some rows; it gives once, few, many or a size class.

V	D	size	J	DNA	CDR3
TRBV19	NA	few	TRBJ1-5	TGTGCCAGTAGTTTCCGGAGGGGAGTATACAATCAGCCCCAGCATTTT	CASSFRRGVYNQPQHF
TRBV5-4	NA	NA	TRBJ2-1	TGTGCCAGCAGCCCCCTTCCTCAGCGGGCCGGACATGAGCAGTTCTTC	CASSPLPQRAGHEQFF
TRBV30	NA	few	TRBJ2-7	TGTGCCTCAACAGGGATCTCCTACGAGCAGTACTTC	CASTGISYEQYF
TRBV15	NA	NA	TRBJ1-1	TGTGCCACCAGCACGGACAATCGGGACACTGAAGCTTTCTTT	CATSTDNRDTEAFF
TRBV11-3	NA	NA	TRBJ2-3	TGTGCCAGCAGCTTATATTCAACTAGCACAGATACGCAGTATTTT	CASSLYSTSTDTQYF
TRBV2	NA	NA	TRBJ2-5	TGTGCCAGCAGTGAACGGACTTCGAAGCAGTACTTC	CASSERTSKQYF
TRBV6-6	NA	few	TRBJ1-4	TGTGCCAGCAGGACGACAGCTGGGACAACTAATGAAAAACTGTTTTTT	CASRTTAGTTNEKLFF
TRBV7-9	NA	NA	TRBJ2-7	TGTGCCAGCAGCTTAGAGCGAGGAGTCTACGAGCAGTACTTC	CASSLERGVYEQYF
TRBV10-2	TRBD1	few	TRBJ1-2	TGCGCCAGCAGTGAGTCTAAGGACAGGGTCTTTAATGGCTACACCTTC	CASSESKDRVFNGYTF
TRBV5-1	NA	NA	TRBJ1-1	TGCGCCAGCAGCTTGGATTGGGCGGGGGCCACTGAAGCTTTCTTT	CASSLDWAGATEAFF
TRBV6-5	NA	few	TRBJ2-7	TGTGCCAGCAGTTACCCAGGCAGCGGGCAGTACTTC	CASSYPGSGQYF
TRBV5-4	NA	NA	TRBJ1-3	TGTGCCAGCAGCTCAGGGGTCTCTGGAAACACCATATATTTT	CASSSGVSGNTIYF
TRBV10-3	TRBD1	NA	TRBJ1-1	TGTGCCATCACCGACGGACAGGGTCGAGGGGAAGCTTTCTTT	CAITDGQGRGEAFF
TRBV27	NA	few	TRBJ2-3	TGTGCCAGCAGACGATCAAGAAACTCGATCGATACGCAGTATTTT	CASRRSRNSIDTQYF
TRBV30	NA	few	TRBJ1-6	TGTGCCTCCGGACAGTATGACCTCTCACCCCTCCACTTT	CASGQYDLSPLHF